This T cell receptor (beta chain) was captured in a study of blood T cell repertoires in COVID-19. About the research overall: Some COVID-19 samples were acute and others convalescent; all came from the United States, Italy and Spain. Sources were T cells, B-cell-depleted T cells, or PBMCs; the material itself was cDNA or gDNA.

This CDR3 contains 18 residues. Per germline, CDR1 LGHDT and CDR2 YNNKEL (reference sequence). V was shortened by 1 base and J by 1 base, with 19 bases between the two germline ends. As processed by the authors: Using reference gene primer amplification, nucleated cell counts were estimated. The assay was immunoSEQ multiplex PCR, and TCRdb's table has in-frame clones only and misses some. V, J and clone size are those of that table, while D and trimming were read from the DNA. The sample includes over 250,000 clones, roughly 85% of them seen just once. The sample consisted of peripheral blood. V and J are TRBV3-1 (or the pseudogene TRBV3-2) and TRBJ1-1; a weak D match, TRBD1 (5 bases). The sequence was obtained from a woman in her 70s with acute or convalescent COVID-19. CDR3 region: CASSQGFGRGASNTEAFF. CDR3 DNA: TGTGCCAGCAGCCAAGGATTCGGAAGGGGCGCATCGAACACTGAAGCTTTCTTT.